What follows are 30 T cell receptor beta chains derived from one specimen sequenced in a study of response to subunit inactivated influenza vaccine. TCRdb reanalysed the RT-PCR reads using MiXCR and keeps one entry per CDR3 protein. The sample includes around 760,000 distinct CDR3 sequences, over 11% of them seen just once. The sample in question was PBMCs from blood, obtained around 15 days before vaccination. Receptor source: a man aged 50-59 years who received an inactivated influenza vaccine.

This rearrangement joins TRBV2 to TRBJ2-6; weak D call: TRBD2 (6 bases). The V and J ends lost 9 bases and 4 bases respectively, with 22 bases between them. This CDR3 has 17 amino acids. Germline assignment: CDR1 SNHLY and CDR2 FYNNEI. As DNA, the CDR3 is TGTGCCAGTGTCGGGAGTGTGCGGAAGGTGGGGGCCAACGTCCTGACTTTC. Its protein product is CASVGSVRKVGANVLTF.

The V call is TRBV7-2, the J call TRBJ2-5, with TRBD2 as a possible D gene (5 bases). Germline V gene sequence: CDR1 SGHTA, CDR2 FQGNSA. This CDR3 region has 13 residues. V shed 6 bases and J shed 5 bases, with 13 bases lying between them. Here the CDR3 DNA reads TGTGCCAGCAGACTGGCTAGCCAGGAGACCCAGTACTTC. Residues: CASRLASQETQYF.

V is TRBV7-2 and J is TRBJ2-5; possibly TRBD1 for D (6 bases). CDR1 is SGHTA and CDR2 is FQGNSA in the germline V gene. The CDR3 length is 13 residues. Trimming removed 7 bases from V and 7 bases from J, with 16 bases in between. The CDR3 nucleotides read TGTGCCAGCACAGGGGCGTCTTTCAGGACCCAGTACTTC. Protein sequence: CASTGASFRTQYF.

This clonotype turned up a few times. The V gene is TRBV7-9, the J gene TRBJ1-2, with TRBD1 as a possible D gene (6 bases). The CDR3 runs 14 residues. The V gene lost 5 bases and the J gene lost 3 bases, with 13 bases spanning the gap. Germline CDR1 reads SEHNR; CDR2 reads FQNEAQ (reference sequence). The CDR3 loop reads CASSPGVLDYGYTF. DNA for the CDR3: TGTGCCAGCAGCCCAGGGGTTCTGGACTATGGCTACACCTTC. Based on the CDR3 plus reference TRBV7-9 and TRBJ1-2, the full variable domain is DTGVSQNPRHKITKRGQNVTFRCDPISEHNRLYWYRQTLGQGPEFLTYFQNEAQLEKSRLLSDRFSAERPKGSFSTLEIQRTEQGDSAMYLCASSPGVLDYGYTFGSGTRLTVV.

This clonotype was counted a few times. The chain joins TRBV29-1 to TRBJ1-2; 7 nucleotides match TRBD1. The CDR3 spans 12 residues. V was pared by 8 bases and J by 5 bases, with 8 bases of the junction left unmatched. CDR1 and CDR2 (germline): SQVTM, ANQGSEA. The CDR3: CSSRDSKYGYTF. For the CDR3, the DNA is TGCAGCTCTCGGGACAGTAAATATGGCTACACCTTC.

This clonotype was seen only a few times. This chain uses TRBV20-1 with TRBJ2-3, with TRBD1 identical over 7 bases. Unmatched junction bases numbered 4, after V lost 3 bases and J lost 4 bases. CDR3 length: 13 amino acids. In germline, CDR1 is DFQATT, CDR2 SNEGSKA (reference sequence). Here the CDR3 DNA reads TGCAGTGCTAGCAGGGGGATCGCAGATACGCAGTATTTT. Translation: CSASRGIADTQYF.

This clonotype was observed a handful of times. The chain carries TRBV6-1 and TRBJ1-1; D remains unclear. This CDR3 contains 15 residues. The V gene's germline CDR1 is MNHNS and CDR2 SASEGT. V lost 6 bases and J 0 bases, leaving 14 bases between the germline ends. The CDR3 is CASRGRLGVNTEAFF. CDR3 nucleotide sequence: TGTGCCAGCAGGGGCAGGCTCGGGGTGAACACTGAAGCTTTCTTT.

By its share, this clonotype is medium-sized. This chain joins TRBV29-1 and TRBJ1-1, with 7 bases identical to TRBD1. Germline CDR1 is SQVTM and CDR2 is ANQGSEA. The CDR3 loop spans 14 amino acids. With 8 bases clipped from V and 4 bases from J, the junction kept 13 bases outside the gene matches. CDR3 in amino acids: CSSQMGQGVTEAFF. CDR3 DNA sequence: TGCAGCTCACAAATGGGGCAGGGGGTCACTGAAGCTTTCTTT.

This clonotype appeared a few times. The chain joins TRBV11-2 to TRBJ2-7; D gene ambiguous. Germline V CDR1 and CDR2: SGHAT, FQNNGV. Trimming pared 2 bases from V and 3 bases from J, leaving 11 bases between. The CDR3 covers 14 residues. CDR3 sequence (DNA): TGTGCCAGCAGCTTACAGTCCCTAGACTACGAGCAGTACTTC. It encodes CASSLQSLDYEQYF.

In this sample, this clonotype turned up a few times. The chain joins TRBV19 to TRBJ2-7; D not certain. In germline, CDR1 is LNHDA, CDR2 SQIVND (reference sequence). V lost 1 base and J lost 3, with 10 bases in between. This CDR3 is built from 14 residues. In DNA, the CDR3 is TGTGCCAGTAGTATAGGCGCAGTGAACTACGAGCAGTACTTC. The encoded protein is CASSIGAVNYEQYF.

The V gene is TRBV7-2, the J gene TRBJ2-7, with 9 bases matching TRBD1. CDR1 and CDR2 from the germline V gene are SGHTA and FQGNSA. After removal of 5 bases from V and 5 bases from J, the junction contained 7 bases not matched to a gene. CDR3 length equals 14 residues. CDR3 loop: CASSLRTGDHEQYF. The DNA of the CDR3 is TGTGCCAGCAGCCTCCGGACAGGGGACCACGAGCAGTACTTC.

This clonotype was counted between two and nine times. This rearrangement joins TRBV6-1 to TRBJ1-6, with TRBD1 as a possible D gene (6 bases). Germline assignment: CDR1 MNHNS and CDR2 SASEGT. Trimming removed 6 bases at V and 7 bases at J, with 13 bases between. This CDR3 has 14 amino acids. DNA of the CDR3: TGTGCCAGCAGACCCAGGGGCGGGAATTCACCCCTCCACTTT. As protein: CASRPRGGNSPLHF.

This clonotype was recorded a few times. V is TRBV3-1 and J is TRBJ1-6; D possibly corresponds to TRBD1 (6 bases). V was cut by 5 bases and J by 9 bases, with 17 bases left in between. The CDR3 totals 15 residues. Germline CDR1 is LGHDT and CDR2 is YNNKEL (reference sequence). The chain's CDR3 is CASSEMDSYGSPLHF. Written as DNA, the CDR3 is TGTGCCAGCAGCGAAATGGACAGTTATGGTTCACCCCTCCACTTT. The complete variable domain, with remaining parts taken from reference TRBV3-1 and TRBJ1-6, reads DTAVSQTPKYLVTQMGNDKSIKCEQNLGHDTMYWYKQDSKKFLKIMFSYNNKELIINETVPNRFSPKSPDKAHLNLHINSLELGDSAVYFCASSEMDSYGSPLHFGNGTRLTVT.

The chain employs TRBV29-1 and TRBJ1-4, with a tentative D call TRBD1 (6 bases). Deletions cut 4 bases from V and 8 bases from J, with 14 bases between. Per germline, CDR1 SQVTM and CDR2 ANQGSEA. This CDR3 region has 13 residues. The CDR3: CSVGTAAGEKLFF. CDR3 coding DNA: TGCAGCGTTGGGACAGCAGCAGGAGAAAAACTGTTTTTT.

V is TRBV2 and J is TRBJ1-5; D uncertain. The V gene lost 2 bases and the J gene lost 3 bases, with 8 bases spanning the gap. CDR1 and CDR2 (germline): SNHLY, FYNNEI. The CDR3 length is 14 residues. The CDR3 DNA reads as TGTGCCAGCAGTGAATTAAGTGCCAATCAGCCCCAGCATTTT. Protein sequence: CASSELSANQPQHF.

The chain couples TRBV7-2 to TRBJ1-4; D is possibly TRBD1 (5 bases). CDR1 and CDR2 (germline): SGHTA, FQGNSA. This CDR3 has 15 amino acids. Trimming took 2 bases from V and 7 from J, leaving 14 bases between them. The CDR3 loop is CASSLLGVRGEKLFF. The CDR3 coding sequence is TGTGCCAGCAGCTTATTAGGGGTTCGGGGTGAAAAACTGTTTTTT.

The chain links TRBV29-1 to TRBJ2-2, with TRBD2 identical over 12 bases. Germline assignment: CDR1 SQVTM and CDR2 ANQGSEA. CDR3 length: 16 residues. With 7 bases clipped from V and 3 bases from J, the junction kept 9 bases outside the gene matches. CDR3: CSALLAGGPHTGELFF. The CDR3 nucleotides are TGCAGCGCACTTCTAGCGGGGGGGCCCCACACCGGGGAGCTGTTTTTT.

The CDR3 here is CATKSSNVLTF. DNA for the CDR3: TGTGCCACCAAAAGTTCCAACGTCCTGACTTTC. This rearrangement joins TRBV15 to TRBJ2-6; D remains unclear. This CDR3 region has 11 residues. V gave up 7 bases and J gave up 8 bases, with 6 bases separating them. Germline V CDR1 and CDR2: LNHNV, YYDKDF (reference sequence). The variable domain in full, completed from reference TRBV15 and TRBJ2-6, reads DAMVIQNPRYQVTQFGKPVTLSCSQTLNHNVMYWYQQKSSQAPKLLFHYYDKDFNNEADTPDNFQSRRPNTSFCFLDIRSPGLGDTAMYLCATKSSNVLTFGAGSRLTVL.

This clonotype appeared many times. The chain uses TRBV29-1 and TRBJ2-4; TRBD1 matches 9 bases. The V gene end was trimmed by 7 bases and the J gene end by 9 bases; junction bases not matched to a gene: 16. Germline V CDR1 and CDR2: SQVTM, ANQGSEA. The CDR3 loop spans 15 amino acids. CDR3 in amino acids: CSAAAGQGRGGIQYF. The CDR3 DNA reads TGCAGCGCGGCGGCGGGACAGGGTAGGGGGGGCATTCAGTACTTC.

This clonotype came up many times. The V call is TRBV20-1, the J call TRBJ2-1; 8 nucleotides align to TRBD2. The germline gives CDR1 DFQATT, CDR2 SNEGSKA (reference sequence). The CDR3 has 13 residues. After removal of 3 bases from V and 14 bases from J, the junction contained 12 bases not matched to a gene. CDR3 amino acids: CSASIDQSGSKFF. In DNA form, the CDR3 reads TGCAGTGCTAGCATCGACCAAAGCGGGAGTAAGTTCTTC.

V gene TRBV7-2 combines with J gene TRBJ2-7; 8 nucleotides align to TRBD1. J gave up 4 bases and V 7 bases, and 6 bases lay outside the gene matches. Germline V gives CDR1 SGHTA, CDR2 FQGNSA. The CDR3 totals 13 residues. This CDR3 is CASTEGQEYEQYF. CDR3 sequence (DNA): TGTGCCAGCACCGAGGGACAGGAGTACGAGCAGTACTTC.

The rearrangement joins TRBV4-1 to TRBJ1-5, with D uncertain. The CDR3 loop spans 13 amino acids. Germline assignment: CDR1 MGHRA and CDR2 YSYEKL. The V gene lost 0 bases and the J gene lost 9 bases, with 9 bases spanning the gap. The CDR3 DNA sequence: TGCGCCAGCAGCCAAGACCAGAACCGGCCCCAGCATTTT. Translated: CASSQDQNRPQHF.

This clonotype was counted many times. V and J are TRBV20-1 and TRBJ2-1; perhaps TRBD1 as D (6 bases). V lost 4 bases to trimming and J lost 3 bases, with 10 bases between them. Germline CDR1 is DFQATT and CDR2 is SNEGSKA (reference sequence). CDR3 length: 13 amino acids. The CDR3, as DNA: TGCAGTGCTAAGGGGGTTAGCTACAATGAGCAGTTCTTC. This gives the protein CSAKGVSYNEQFF.

The genes are TRBV7-2 and TRBJ2-1; TRBD2 matches 11 bases. Germline V gene sequence: CDR1 SGHTA, CDR2 FQGNSA. The CDR3 totals 17 residues. With 0 bases clipped from V and 4 bases from J, the junction kept 5 bases outside the gene matches. The CDR3 DNA sequence: TGTGCCAGCAGCTTAGCCGGGACTAGCGGTTTGTACAATGAGCAGTTCTTC. It translates to CASSLAGTSGLYNEQFF.

This chain joins TRBV7-8 and TRBJ1-4, with D hard to call. The CDR3 loop spans 13 amino acids. Germline-derived CDR1 and CDR2 are SGHVS and FQNEAQ. Deletions cut 1 base from V and 7 bases from J, with 7 bases between. CDR3 coding DNA: TGTGCCAGCAGCTTAGATAGGGCTGAAAAACTGTTTTTT. Residues: CASSLDRAEKLFF.

This clonotype was recorded a few times. One end of the junction is discordant with germline, which a read error may explain. The chain is built from TRBV10-3 and TRBJ2-7; 7 bases map to TRBD2. The CDR3 runs to 12 residues. In germline, CDR1 is ENHRY, CDR2 SYGVKD. CDR3 amino acids: CAISGGGYEQYF. The CDR3 region has the DNA TGTGCCATTAGTGGGGGGGGATACGAGCAGTACTTC.

There are a few counts of this clonotype. The V gene is TRBV7-6, the J gene TRBJ2-2, with 8 bases matching TRBD1. The CDR3 runs 16 residues. The ends lost 4 bases at V and 3 bases at J; junction bases unmatched: 7. Germline CDR1 SGHVS, CDR2 FNYEAQ. As DNA, the CDR3 is TGTGCCAGCAGCTCGAGACAGGGGATGTACACCGGGGAGCTGTTTTTT. Translated, it gives CASSSRQGMYTGELFF.

To note about this clonotype: The conserved closing phenylalanine or tryptophan is absent in this CDR3, likely reflecting a read error. This sequence joins TRBV3-1 and TRBJ2-1, with TRBD2 matching 9 bases. Trimming cost V 2 bases and J 2 bases; bases outside gene matches: 1. Germline-derived CDR1 and CDR2 are LGHDT and YNNKEL (reference sequence). The CDR3 totals 15 residues. In DNA, the CDR3 is TGTGCCAGCAGCCAATTAGCGGGGGCCTACAATGAGCAGTTCTTA. Translation: CASSQLAGAYNEQFL.

DNA of the CDR3: TGTGCCAGCAGCTTGCGGGGGGGGAACACTGAAGCTTTCTTT. Translated: CASSLRGGNTEAFF. The genes are TRBV5-6 and TRBJ1-1; D possibly corresponds to TRBD1 (5 bases). Trimming took off 1 base at V and 1 base at J, with 8 bases between the two ends. Germline assignment: CDR1 SGHDT and CDR2 YYEEEE. This CDR3 is built from 14 residues.

This chain connects TRBV11-2 to TRBJ2-2; 7 bases line up with TRBD2. The germline CDR1 and CDR2 sequences are SGHAT and FQNNGV. The CDR3 is made up of 15 amino acids. V shed 4 bases, J shed 6 bases, and the junction held 8 bases outside the gene matches. The CDR3 DNA is TGTGCCAGCAGCTCCCTCTCGGGGGGACCCGGGGAGCTGTTTTTT. Protein: CASSSLSGGPGELFF.